A selection of T cell receptor beta chains follows, all from one sample in a study of blood T cell repertoires in COVID-19. Method: immunoSEQ multiplex PCR; TCRdb's copy keeps in-frame clones and lacks some. The sample lists about 250,000 clones, roughly 83% occurring once. Sequencing was carried out using peripheral blood. The receptors here all came from an elderly man with acute or convalescent COVID-19. The CDR3 runs from the conserved cysteine through the conserved F or W. A D gene is named only where the DNA matches it firmly. A row's size may be missing; if present it is once, few, many or a size class.

v_call,cdr3_length,d_call,clone_size,j_call,cdr3_aa,cdr3_nt
TRBV9,15,TRBD1,NA,TRBJ2-7,CASSTGQGPTYEQYF,TGTGCCAGCAGCACAGGACAGGGGCCGACCTACGAGCAGTACTTC
TRBV6-5,15,TRBD1,NA,TRBJ1-2,CASSYPGQGLGGYTF,TGTGCCAGCAGTTACCCGGGACAGGGGTTAGGTGGCTACACCTTC
TRBV5-4,12,NA,NA,TRBJ2-7,CASSLGEYEQYF,TGTGCCAGCAGCTTGGGAGAGTACGAGCAGTACTTC
TRBV30,14,NA,NA,TRBJ2-7,CAWSVGGGPYEQYF,TGTGCCTGGAGTGTAGGGGGGGGTCCCTACGAGCAGTACTTC
TRBV28,15,NA,NA,TRBJ1-5,CASSRRGGGNQPQHF,TGTGCCAGCAGTCGGCGGGGGGGAGGCAATCAGCCCCAGCATTTT
TRBV9,14,TRBD1,once,TRBJ2-3,CASSADRATDTQYF,TGTGCCAGCAGCGCAGACAGGGCCACAGATACGCAGTATTTT
TRBV5-1,15,NA,NA,TRBJ2-1,CASSLVPSANNEQFF,TGCGCCAGCAGCTTGGTACCTAGCGCCAACAATGAGCAGTTCTTC
TRBV7-9,14,TRBD1,NA,TRBJ1-2,CASSSDRAGYGYTF,TGTGCCAGCAGTTCAGACAGGGCTGGCTATGGCTACACCTTC
TRBV9,15,NA,NA,TRBJ2-7,CASSPSTARVYEQYF,TGTGCCAGCAGCCCCTCGACGGCCAGGGTCTACGAGCAGTACTTC
TRBV29-1,16,TRBD1,few,TRBJ2-5,CSVEDRTGGFLGTQYF,TGCAGCGTTGAAGATCGGACAGGGGGTTTTTTGGGGACCCAGTACTTC
TRBV6-1,16,TRBD1,once,TRBJ1-2,CASSEEGYRGPGGYTF,TGTGCCAGCAGTGAAGAGGGGTACAGGGGGCCTGGTGGCTACACCTTC
TRBV27,19,TRBD1,NA,TRBJ1-4,CASSFRTQGGSATNEKLFF,TGTGCCAGCAGTTTTAGGACCCAGGGGGGATCGGCGACTAATGAAAAACTGTTTTTT
TRBV18,15,NA,NA,TRBJ2-7,CASSPPAGINGEQYF,TGTGCCAGCTCACCACCGGCAGGAATTAATGGCGAGCAGTACTTC
TRBV6-5,15,NA,NA,TRBJ2-7,CASRPQGRELGEQYF,TGTGCCAGCAGGCCTCAGGGGCGGGAGCTGGGCGAGCAGTACTTC
TRBV5-1,13,TRBD1,few,TRBJ2-7,CASMRQGRNEQYF,TGCGCCAGCATGCGACAGGGAAGGAACGAGCAGTACTTC
TRBV2,13,NA,NA,TRBJ1-6,CASQRELASPLHF,TGTGCCAGTCAAAGGGAACTAGCTTCACCCCTCCACTTT
TRBV24-1,17,TRBD2,NA,TRBJ2-1,CATSDPTDSGIYNEQFF,TGTGCCACCAGTGACCCTACCGACAGCGGGATTTACAATGAGCAGTTCTTC
TRBV4-2,16,NA,NA,TRBJ2-5,CASSQAVRAQGETQYF,TGTGCCAGCAGCCAAGCCGTCCGGGCCCAGGGAGAGACCCAGTACTTC
TRBV5-1,13,NA,NA,TRBJ2-3,CASSADTGSGRYF,TGCGCCAGCAGCGCGGATACCGGGTCGGGGAGGTATTTT
TRBV4-1,16,TRBD2,NA,TRBJ2-7,CASSQDSRGSSYEQYF,TGCGCCAGCAGCCAAGATTCGCGGGGGAGCTCCTACGAGCAGTACTTC
TRBV5-8,15,NA,NA,TRBJ2-5,CASSLAPTVPETQYF,TGTGCCAGCAGCTTGGCCCCTACAGTCCCAGAGACCCAGTACTTC
TRBV9,18,TRBD1,NA,TRBJ1-2,CASSATYRGRLLNYGYTF,TGTGCCAGCAGCGCTACTTACAGGGGGCGGCTTCTCAACTATGGCTACACCTTC
TRBV6-6,15,NA,once,TRBJ1-5,CASSYNSRSNQPQHF,TGTGCCAGCAGTTACAACTCTAGGAGCAATCAGCCCCAGCATTTT
TRBV30,15,NA,NA,TRBJ2-3,CAWSPNREPWDTQYF,TGTGCCTGGAGCCCAAACCGGGAACCTTGGGATACGCAGTATTTT
TRBV20-1,11,NA,NA,TRBJ2-1,CSVPTGDLGFF,TGCAGTGTCCCGACGGGGGATTTAGGGTTCTTC
TRBV6-5,15,NA,NA,TRBJ2-3,CATQRGGGRTDTQYF,TGTGCCACCCAAAGGGGAGGGGGGCGAACAGATACGCAGTATTTT
TRBV20-1,15,TRBD2,NA,TRBJ2-2,CSASYGSGRAGELFF,TGCAGTGCTAGTTATGGGTCAGGGAGGGCCGGGGAGCTGTTTTTT
TRBV2,15,NA,many,TRBJ1-1,CASSEGGGRATEAFF,TGTGCCAGCAGTGAAGGGGGAGGGAGAGCCACTGAAGCTTTCTTT
TRBV24-1,15,NA,NA,TRBJ1-1,CATSDPGHMNTEAFF,TGTGCCACCAGTGACCCGGGACATATGAACACTGAAGCTTTCTTT
TRBV19,15,TRBD1,once,TRBJ1-2,CASSMGDRVNYGYTF,TGTGCCAGTAGTATGGGGGACAGGGTTAACTATGGCTACACCTTC
TRBV24-1,13,NA,NA,TRBJ2-1,CATSDSPLRGQFF,TGTGCCACCAGTGATTCCCCTCTCCGGGGGCAGTTCTTC
TRBV6-5,12,NA,NA,TRBJ2-3,CASTPGADTQYF,TGTGCCAGCACACCAGGGGCAGATACGCAGTATTTT
TRBV18,15,NA,NA,TRBJ1-6,CASSPGSGDNSPLHF,TGTGCCAGCTCACCCGGGTCAGGGGATAATTCACCCCTCCACTTT
TRBV19,16,NA,NA,TRBJ1-5,CASSSRGGYSNQPQHF,TGTGCCAGTAGTAGCCGGGGAGGATATAGCAATCAGCCCCAGCATTTT
TRBV5-1,15,NA,NA,TRBJ1-4,CASSLEVGWDEKLFF,TGCGCCAGCAGCTTGGAGGTCGGGTGGGATGAAAAACTGTTTTTT
TRBV3-1/TRBV3-2,16,TRBD2,NA,TRBJ2-3,CASSHRSGGPIDTQYF,TGTGCCAGCAGCCACCGCAGCGGGGGCCCCATAGATACGCAGTATTTT
TRBV30,12,NA,NA,TRBJ2-3,CACRGAGDTQYF,TGTGCCTGTCGGGGGGCCGGAGATACGCAGTATTTT
TRBV28,14,NA,NA,TRBJ1-5,CASSLWARHQPQHF,TGTGCCAGCAGTTTGTGGGCCCGCCATCAGCCCCAGCATTTT
TRBV5-1,16,NA,NA,TRBJ2-6,CASSLHITSGANVLTF,TGCGCCAGCAGCTTGCACATAACCTCTGGGGCCAACGTCCTGACTTTC
TRBV18,18,TRBD1,NA,TRBJ2-6,CASSPRRQGQSGANVLTF,TGTGCCAGCTCACCAAGGAGACAGGGGCAATCTGGGGCCAACGTCCTGACTTTC
TRBV5-1,15,NA,NA,TRBJ2-6,CASSSSGAGANVLTF,TGCGCCAGCAGCTCTTCAGGGGCCGGGGCCAACGTCCTGACTTTC
TRBV3-1/TRBV3-2,16,TRBD2,NA,TRBJ2-3,CASSQAAGTTSGTQYF,TGTGCCAGCAGCCAGGCGGCCGGGACTACCAGCGGGACGCAGTATTTT
TRBV19,15,TRBD2,NA,TRBJ2-1,CASRPSGGARNEQFF,TGTGCCAGTAGACCTAGCGGGGGGGCCCGAAATGAGCAGTTCTTC
TRBV6-5,15,TRBD2,once,TRBJ2-6,CASNTGGSGANVLTF,TGTGCCAGCAATACGGGGGGCTCTGGGGCCAACGTCCTGACTTTC
TRBV2,15,TRBD2,NA,TRBJ2-3,CASRRGRAWSDTQYF,TGTGCCAGCAGAAGAGGGAGGGCCTGGTCAGATACGCAGTATTTT
TRBV19,17,TRBD1,NA,TRBJ1-1,CASSTPGDRSVNTEAFF,TGTGCCAGTAGCACCCCAGGGGACAGATCCGTGAACACTGAAGCTTTCTTT
TRBV6-5,15,NA,few,TRBJ1-6,CASRPQKGGWSPLHF,TGTGCCAGCAGGCCCCAAAAGGGAGGTTGGTCACCCCTCCACTTT
TRBV12-1,16,NA,NA,TRBJ2-2,CASSFGGGSNTGELFF,NA
TRBV6-6,14,TRBD2,NA,TRBJ2-7,CASSYPGTSVEQYF,TGTGCCAGCAGTTACCCCGGGACTAGCGTCGAGCAGTACTTC
TRBV20-1,13,NA,NA,TRBJ2-7,CSASQDIAYEQYF,TGCAGTGCTAGTCAGGACATAGCCTACGAGCAGTACTTC
TRBV6-5,13,TRBD1,NA,TRBJ2-7,CASTAGGGYEQYF,TGTGCCAGCACCGCAGGGGGCGGGTACGAGCAGTACTTC
TRBV12-3/TRBV12-4,13,NA,once,TRBJ1-2,CASSGLSSYGYTF,TGTGCCAGCTCGGGACTGTCGTCCTATGGCTACACCTTC